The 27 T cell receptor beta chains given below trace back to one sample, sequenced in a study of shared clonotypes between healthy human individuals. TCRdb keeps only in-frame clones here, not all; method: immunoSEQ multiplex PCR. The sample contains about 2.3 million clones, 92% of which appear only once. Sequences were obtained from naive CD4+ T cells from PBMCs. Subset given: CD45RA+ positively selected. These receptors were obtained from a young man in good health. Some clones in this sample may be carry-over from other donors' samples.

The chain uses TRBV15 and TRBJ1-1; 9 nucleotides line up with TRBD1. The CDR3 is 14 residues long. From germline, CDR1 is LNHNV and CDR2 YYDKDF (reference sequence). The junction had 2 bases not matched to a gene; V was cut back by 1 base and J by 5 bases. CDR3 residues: CATSRGDRVTEAFF. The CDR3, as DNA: TGTGCCACCAGCAGAGGGGACAGGGTAACTGAAGCTTTCTTT.

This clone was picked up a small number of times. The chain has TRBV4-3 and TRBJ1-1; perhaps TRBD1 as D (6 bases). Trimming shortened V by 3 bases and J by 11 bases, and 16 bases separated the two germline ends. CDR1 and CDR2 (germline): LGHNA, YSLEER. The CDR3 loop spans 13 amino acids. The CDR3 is CASSHPVGGRAFF. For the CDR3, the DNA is TGCGCCAGCAGCCATCCTGTCGGGGGCAGGGCTTTCTTT.

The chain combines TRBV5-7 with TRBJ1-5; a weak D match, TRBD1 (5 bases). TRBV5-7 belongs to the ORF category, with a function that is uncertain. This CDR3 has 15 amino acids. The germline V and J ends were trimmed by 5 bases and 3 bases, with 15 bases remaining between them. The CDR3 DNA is TGTGCCAGCAGGACCCTGGGACTTCACAATCAGCCCCAGCATTTT. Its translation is CASRTLGLHNQPQHF.

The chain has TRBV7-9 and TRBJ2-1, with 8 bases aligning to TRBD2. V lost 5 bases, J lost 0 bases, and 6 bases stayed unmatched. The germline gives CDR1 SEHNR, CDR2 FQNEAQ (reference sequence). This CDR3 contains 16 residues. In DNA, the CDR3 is TGTGCCAGCAGCCGACTAGCGCCGAGCTCCTACAATGAGCAGTTCTTC. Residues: CASSRLAPSSYNEQFF.

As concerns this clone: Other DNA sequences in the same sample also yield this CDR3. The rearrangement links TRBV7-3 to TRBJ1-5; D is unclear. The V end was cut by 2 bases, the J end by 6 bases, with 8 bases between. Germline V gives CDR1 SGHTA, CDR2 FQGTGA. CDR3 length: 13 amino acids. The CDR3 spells CASSLERGQPQHF. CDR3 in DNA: TGTGCCAGCAGCTTAGAGCGTGGTCAGCCCCAGCATTTT.

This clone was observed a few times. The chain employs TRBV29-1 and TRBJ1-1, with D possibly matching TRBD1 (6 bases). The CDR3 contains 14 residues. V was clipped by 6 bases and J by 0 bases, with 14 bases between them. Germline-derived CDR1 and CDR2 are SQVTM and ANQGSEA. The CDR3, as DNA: TGCAGCGTGCTCCGGGGACATCTGAACACTGAAGCTTTCTTT. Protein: CSVLRGHLNTEAFF.

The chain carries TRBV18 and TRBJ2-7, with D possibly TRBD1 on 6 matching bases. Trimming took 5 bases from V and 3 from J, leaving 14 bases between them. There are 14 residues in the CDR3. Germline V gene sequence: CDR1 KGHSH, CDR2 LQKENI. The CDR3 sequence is CASSGGSTRYEQYF. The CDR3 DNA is TGTGCCAGCTCAGGGGGCAGCACTCGCTACGAGCAGTACTTC.

CDR3 amino acids: CAISREGNEQFF. CDR3 bases: TGTGCCATCAGTAGGGAGGGGAATGAGCAGTTCTTC. The J gene is TRBJ2-1, the V gene TRBV10-3, with TRBD2 identical over 7 bases. Germline V CDR1 and CDR2: ENHRY, SYGVKD. The V gene end was trimmed by 5 bases and the J gene end by 7 bases; junction bases not matched to a gene: 2. The CDR3 totals 12 residues.

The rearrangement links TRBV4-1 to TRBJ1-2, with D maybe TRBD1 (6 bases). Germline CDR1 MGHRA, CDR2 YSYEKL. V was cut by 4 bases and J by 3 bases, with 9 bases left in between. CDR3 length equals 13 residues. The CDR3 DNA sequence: TGCGCCAGCAGCCCAGGGGCCGACTATGGCTACACCTTC. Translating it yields CASSPGADYGYTF.

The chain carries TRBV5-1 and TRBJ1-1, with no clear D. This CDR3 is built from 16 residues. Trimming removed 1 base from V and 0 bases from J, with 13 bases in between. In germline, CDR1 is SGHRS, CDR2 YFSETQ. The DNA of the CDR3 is TGCGCCAGCAGCTTGTTTTCTTCTAGCGTGAACACTGAAGCTTTCTTT. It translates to CASSLFSSSVNTEAFF.

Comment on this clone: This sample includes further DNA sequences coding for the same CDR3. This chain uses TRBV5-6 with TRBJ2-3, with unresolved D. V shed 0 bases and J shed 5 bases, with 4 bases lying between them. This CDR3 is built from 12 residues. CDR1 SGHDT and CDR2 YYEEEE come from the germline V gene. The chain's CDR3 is CASSLVGDTQYF. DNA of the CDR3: TGTGCCAGCAGCTTGGTAGGAGATACGCAGTATTTT.

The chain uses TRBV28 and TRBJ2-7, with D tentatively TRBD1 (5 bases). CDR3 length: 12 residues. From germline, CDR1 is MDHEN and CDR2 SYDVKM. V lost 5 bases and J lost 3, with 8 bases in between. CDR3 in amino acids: CASSDSLYEQYF. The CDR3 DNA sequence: TGTGCCAGCAGTGACAGCCTCTACGAGCAGTACTTC.

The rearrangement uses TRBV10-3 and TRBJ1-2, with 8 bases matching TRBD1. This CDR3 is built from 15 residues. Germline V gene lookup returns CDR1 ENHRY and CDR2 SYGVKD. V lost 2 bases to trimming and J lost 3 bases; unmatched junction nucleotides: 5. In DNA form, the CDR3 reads TGTGCCATCAGTGAGCCCGGACAGGGCGACTATGGCTACACCTTC. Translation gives CAISEPGQGDYGYTF.

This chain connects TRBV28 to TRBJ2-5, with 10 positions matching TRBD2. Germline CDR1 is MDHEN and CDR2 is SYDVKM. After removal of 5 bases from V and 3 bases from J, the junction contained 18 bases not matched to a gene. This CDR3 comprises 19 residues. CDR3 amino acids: CASSKLPDWASGRKETQYF. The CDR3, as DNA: TGTGCCAGCAGTAAACTGCCGGATTGGGCTAGCGGGAGAAAAGAGACCCAGTACTTC.

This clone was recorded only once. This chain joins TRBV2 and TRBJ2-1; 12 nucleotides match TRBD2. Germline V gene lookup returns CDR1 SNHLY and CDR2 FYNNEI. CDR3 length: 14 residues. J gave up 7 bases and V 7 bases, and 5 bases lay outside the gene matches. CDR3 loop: CASKGLAGPNEQFF. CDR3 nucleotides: TGTGCCAGCAAAGGACTAGCGGGGCCGAATGAGCAGTTCTTC.

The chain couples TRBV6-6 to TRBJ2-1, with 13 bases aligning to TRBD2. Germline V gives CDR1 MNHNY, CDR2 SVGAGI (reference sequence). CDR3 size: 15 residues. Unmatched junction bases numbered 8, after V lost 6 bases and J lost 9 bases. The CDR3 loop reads CASSPGTSGIFEQFF. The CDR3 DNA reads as TGTGCCAGCAGCCCCGGGACTAGCGGGATTTTTGAGCAGTTCTTC.

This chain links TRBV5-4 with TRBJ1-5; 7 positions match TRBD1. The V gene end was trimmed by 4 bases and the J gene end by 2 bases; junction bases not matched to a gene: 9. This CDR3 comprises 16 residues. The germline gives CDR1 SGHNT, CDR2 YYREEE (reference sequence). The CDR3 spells CASSRTGVGGNQPQHF. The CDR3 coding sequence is TGTGCCAGCAGCAGGACAGGAGTGGGGGGCAATCAGCCCCAGCATTTT.

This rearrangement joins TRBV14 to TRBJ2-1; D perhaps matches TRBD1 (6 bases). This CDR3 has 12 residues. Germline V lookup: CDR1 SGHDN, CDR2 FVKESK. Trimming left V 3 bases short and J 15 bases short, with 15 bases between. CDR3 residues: CASSHTRGRRFF. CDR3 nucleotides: TGTGCCAGCAGCCACACCAGGGGTAGGCGGTTCTTC. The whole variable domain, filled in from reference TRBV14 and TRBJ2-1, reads EAGVTQFPSHSVIEKGQTVTLRCDPISGHDNLYWYRRVMGKEIKFLLHFVKESKQDESGMPNNRFLAERTGGTYSTLKVQPAELEDSGVYFCASSHTRGRRFFGPGTRLTVL.

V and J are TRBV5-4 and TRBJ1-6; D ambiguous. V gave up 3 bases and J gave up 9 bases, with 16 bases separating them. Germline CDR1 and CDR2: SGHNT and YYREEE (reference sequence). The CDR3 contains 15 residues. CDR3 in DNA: TGTGCCAGCAGCTCACCTACCCTGAGTGGTTCACCCCTCCACTTT. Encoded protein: CASSSPTLSGSPLHF.

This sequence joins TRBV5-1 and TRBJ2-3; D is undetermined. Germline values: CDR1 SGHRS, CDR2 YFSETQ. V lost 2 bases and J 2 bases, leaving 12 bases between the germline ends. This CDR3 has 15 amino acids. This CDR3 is CASSLGATNTDTQYF. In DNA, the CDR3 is TGCGCCAGCAGCTTAGGAGCCACGAACACAGATACGCAGTATTTT. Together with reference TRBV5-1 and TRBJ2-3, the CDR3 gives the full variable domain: KAGVTQTPRYLIKTRGQQVTLSCSPISGHRSVSWYQQTPGQGLQFLFEYFSETQRNKGNFPGRFSGRQFSNSRSEMNVSTLELGDSALYLCASSLGATNTDTQYFGPGTRLTVL.

CDR3 nucleotides: TGCGCCAGCAGCCAAGCGTCGACGGGACAGGGAAAAGGCGAGCAGTACTTC. Its protein product is CASSQASTGQGKGEQYF. V and J are TRBV4-3 and TRBJ2-7; 9 bases fit TRBD1. The CDR3 covers 17 residues. Germline V gene lookup returns CDR1 LGHNA and CDR2 YSLEER. The J segment lost 6 bases and the V segment lost 1 base, leaving 13 bases of the junction unmatched.

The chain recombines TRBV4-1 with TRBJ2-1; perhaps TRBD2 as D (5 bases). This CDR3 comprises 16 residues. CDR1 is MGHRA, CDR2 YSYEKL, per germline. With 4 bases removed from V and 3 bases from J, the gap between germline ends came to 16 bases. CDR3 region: CASSPLQGSNYNEQFF. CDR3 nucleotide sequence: TGCGCCAGCAGCCCCTTACAAGGGAGCAACTACAATGAGCAGTTCTTC.

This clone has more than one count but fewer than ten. The chain's CDR3 is CASRPTGIYGYTF. The CDR3 DNA sequence: TGTGCCAGCAGGCCCACAGGGATCTATGGCTACACCTTC. The V gene is TRBV27, the J gene TRBJ1-2; weak D call: TRBD1 (6 bases). The CDR3 totals 13 residues. With 6 bases removed from V and 4 bases from J, the gap between germline ends came to 12 bases. CDR1 is MNHEY and CDR2 is SMNVEV in the germline V gene (reference sequence).

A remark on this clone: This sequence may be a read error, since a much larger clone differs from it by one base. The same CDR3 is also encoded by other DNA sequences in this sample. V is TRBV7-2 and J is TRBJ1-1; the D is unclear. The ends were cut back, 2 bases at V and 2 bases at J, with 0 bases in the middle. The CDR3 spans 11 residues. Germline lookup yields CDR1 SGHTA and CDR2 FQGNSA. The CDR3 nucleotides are TGTGCCAGCAGCTTAAACACTGAAGCTTTCTTT. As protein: CASSLNTEAFF.

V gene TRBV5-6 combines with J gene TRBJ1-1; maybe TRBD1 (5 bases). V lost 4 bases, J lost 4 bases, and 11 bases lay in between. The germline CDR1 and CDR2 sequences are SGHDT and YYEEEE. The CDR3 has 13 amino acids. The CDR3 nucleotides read TGTGCCAGCAGCCCGGGGGGTATCACTGAAGCTTTCTTT. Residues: CASSPGGITEAFF.

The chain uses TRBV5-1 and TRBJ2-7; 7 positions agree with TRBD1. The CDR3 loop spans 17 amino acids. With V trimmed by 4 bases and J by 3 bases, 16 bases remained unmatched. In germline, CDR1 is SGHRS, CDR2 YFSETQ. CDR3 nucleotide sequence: TGCGCCAGCAGCCTGGGACCCTCTACAGGGGACGTCTACGAGCAGTACTTC. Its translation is CASSLGPSTGDVYEQYF.

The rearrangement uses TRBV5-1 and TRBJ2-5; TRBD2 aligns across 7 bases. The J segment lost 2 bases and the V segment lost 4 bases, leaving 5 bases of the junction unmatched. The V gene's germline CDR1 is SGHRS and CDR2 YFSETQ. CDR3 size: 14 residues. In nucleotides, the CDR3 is TGCGCCAGCAGCCCGGGACTACCTCAAGAGACCCAGTACTTC. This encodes CASSPGLPQETQYF.